Presented here are 28 T cell receptor beta chains from one specimen sequenced in a study of identical twins. In TCRdb, the 5' RACE reads were re-called with MiXCR into one record per CDR3 protein. The table lists around 1.7 million distinct CDR3 sequences, around 33% of them singletons, with more than 0.25% in the top ten. The sequenced material came from cord blood. Receptors originate from a newborn girl in good health.

This clonotype occurred a few times. V is TRBV15 and J is TRBJ2-5; the D is unclear. The J call may be incorrect, as the DNA end agrees better with TRBJ2-7. This CDR3 is built from 14 residues. CDR1 and CDR2 from the germline V gene are LNHNV and YYDKDF (reference sequence). CDR3 sequence: CATSRDMRIDEQYF. Here the CDR3 DNA reads TGTGCCACCAGCAGAGATATGCGGATCGACGAGCAGTACTTC.

In DNA form, the CDR3 reads TGTGCCAGCAGCCTAAGGACTAGCGGGAGGCCTCAAGAGACCCAGTACTTC. Its protein is CASSLRTSGRPQETQYF. The chain joins TRBV4-2 to TRBJ2-5; 14 nucleotides match TRBD2. J gave up 2 bases and V 4 bases, and 6 bases lay outside the gene matches. This CDR3 is 17 amino acids long. CDR1 and CDR2 from the germline V gene are LGHNA and YNFKEQ.

The chain combines TRBV29-1 with TRBJ1-1; D is possibly TRBD1 (6 bases). Germline loops: CDR1 SQVTM, CDR2 ANQGSEA. Trimming took off 6 bases at V and 0 bases at J, with 17 bases between the two ends. The CDR3 runs to 15 residues. CDR3 nucleotides: TGCAGCGTCTCTTCAGGGGCCAGAATGAACACTGAAGCTTTCTTT. Translated, it gives CSVSSGARMNTEAFF.

The chain uses TRBV7-2 and TRBJ1-2, with D possibly TRBD1 on 5 matching bases. The length of the CDR3 is 14 residues. The germline V gene encodes CDR1 SGHTA and CDR2 FQGNSA. With 1 base removed from V and 4 bases from J, the gap between germline ends came to 10 bases. The CDR3, as DNA: TGTGCCAGCAGCTTAGAGCGCAGGGTCTATGGCTACACCTTC. This codes for CASSLERRVYGYTF.

The rearrangement uses TRBV12-3 or TRBV12-4 and TRBJ1-2; D call uncertain. The CDR3 consists of 13 residues. V was pared by 7 bases and J by 5 bases, with 14 bases between. CDR3 loop: CASNAPGVYGYTF. The CDR3 DNA is TGTGCCAGCAACGCACCAGGCGTTTATGGCTACACCTTC.

This chain links TRBV10-3 with TRBJ2-3, with 13 bases matching TRBD2. V dropped 8 bases and J dropped 2; count of bases not matched to a gene: 1. CDR3 length equals 14 residues. From germline, CDR1 is ENHRY and CDR2 SYGVKD. CDR3 bases: TGTGCCATCGGGACTAGCGGGGCCACAGATACGCAGTATTTT. It yields the protein CAIGTSGATDTQYF.

This chain uses TRBV2 with TRBJ2-2; possible D gene TRBD2, 5 bases. The V gene's germline CDR1 is SNHLY and CDR2 FYNNEI. The V end was cut by 2 bases, the J end by 4 bases, with 14 bases between. The CDR3 has 16 amino acids. This CDR3 reads CASSEWQLAGTGELFF. The DNA for the CDR3 is TGTGCCAGCAGTGAATGGCAGCTAGCCGGCACCGGGGAGCTGTTTTTT. The variable domain in full, with the rest retrieved from reference TRBV2 and TRBJ2-2, is EPEVTQTPSHQVTQMGQEVILRCVPISNHLYFYWYRQILGQKVEFLVSFYNNEISEKSEIFDDQFSVERPDGSNFTLKIRSTKLEDSAMYFCASSEWQLAGTGELFFGEGSRLTVL.

This clonotype was found a few times. The genes are TRBV4-1 and TRBJ1-6; the D is unclear. Germline assignment: CDR1 MGHRA and CDR2 YSYEKL. The CDR3 has 13 amino acids. Trimming pared 4 bases from V and 9 bases from J, leaving 10 bases between. CDR3 sequence reads: CASSRGWVSPLHF. The CDR3 coding sequence is TGCGCCAGCAGCCGAGGTTGGGTTTCACCCCTCCACTTT.

The rearrangement links TRBV4-2 to TRBJ2-7, with 11 bases lining up with TRBD2. CDR3 length: 15 amino acids. Germline CDR1 reads LGHNA; CDR2 reads YNFKEQ. V shed 4 bases, J shed 5 bases, and the junction held 7 bases outside the gene matches. The CDR3 spells CASSLRLAGFHEQYF. The CDR3 region has the DNA TGTGCCAGCAGCCTAAGACTAGCGGGATTCCACGAGCAGTACTTC.

The chain joins TRBV12-3 or TRBV12-4 to TRBJ2-2; TRBD1 or TRBD2 may be the D gene (5 bases each). Between the trimmed V and J ends, which lost 9 bases and 1 base, there was a span of 12 bases. This CDR3 is 14 amino acids long. The CDR3 loop is CASTGTVNTGELFF. CDR3 coding DNA: TGTGCCAGTACCGGGACGGTGAACACCGGGGAGCTGTTTTTT.

The rearrangement joins TRBV28 to TRBJ2-7; 9 bases fit TRBD2. The length of the CDR3 is 16 residues. The junction had 11 bases not matched to a gene; V was cut back by 1 base and J by 7 bases. Germline CDR1 and CDR2: MDHEN and SYDVKM. The CDR3 protein is CASSLYLLAGNNEQYF. CDR3 bases: TGTGCCAGCAGTTTATATCTTCTAGCGGGAAACAATGAGCAGTACTTC.

The genes are TRBV12-3 or TRBV12-4 and TRBJ2-5; the D is unclear. The CDR3 is 15 residues long. The V end lost 8 bases, the J end lost 11 bases, and 27 bases lay between the germline ends. CDR3 loop: CASGREMTWLNEQYF. The CDR3 DNA is TGTGCCAGCGGCCGCGAAATGACATGGCTCAATGAGCAGTACTTC.

This clonotype was counted between two and nine times. The rearrangement links TRBV24-1 to TRBJ1-6; TRBD1 might be the D (6 bases). V gave up 4 bases and J gave up 11 bases, with 11 bases separating them. This CDR3 contains 13 residues. The germline V gene has CDR1 KGHDR and CDR2 SFDVKD. The chain's CDR3 is CATSDLPGAPLHF. The CDR3 bases are TGTGCCACCAGTGACTTGCCAGGGGCACCCCTCCACTTT.

This clonotype was seen more than once but under ten times. Written as DNA, the CDR3 is TGTGCCAGCAGCCTCTGGACTAGTTCCTCCTACGAGCAGTACTTC. This encodes CASSLWTSSSYEQYF. The rearrangement links TRBV3-1 to TRBJ2-7; 7 bases fit TRBD2. Germline CDR1 reads LGHDT; CDR2 reads YNNKEL (reference sequence). Trimming took 4 bases from V and 0 from J; bases not matched to a gene: 6. CDR3 length: 15 amino acids.

This clonotype was detected many times. The genes are TRBV3-1 and TRBJ2-7; 8 bases fit TRBD1. The CDR3 is 13 residues long. Germline lookup yields CDR1 LGHDT and CDR2 YNNKEL (reference sequence). The junction had 2 bases not matched to a gene; V was cut back by 2 bases and J by 5 bases. CDR3 in amino acids: CASSQLDRDEQYF. CDR3 nucleotide sequence: TGTGCCAGCAGCCAATTGGACAGGGACGAGCAGTACTTC.

This clonotype turned up a few times. The chain has TRBV9 and TRBJ2-1, with no clear D. V lost 1 base and J 8 bases, leaving 10 bases between the germline ends. Germline V CDR1 and CDR2: SGDLS, YYNGEE. This CDR3 region has 13 residues. The CDR3 nucleotides read TGTGCCAGCAGCGTACCCTACGGCTATGAGCAGTTCTTC. Its protein product is CASSVPYGYEQFF.

Only a few counts were recorded for this clonotype. The genes are TRBV14 and TRBJ1-4, with D hard to call. CDR1 is SGHDN, CDR2 FVKESK, per germline. This CDR3 comprises 16 residues. V was shortened by 4 bases and J by 10 bases, with 22 bases between the two germline ends. The CDR3 DNA reads TGTGCCAGCAGCCGCCCCGAGGGAGGGCCCGGAGGAAAACTGTTTTTT. Protein sequence: CASSRPEGGPGGKLFF.

This clonotype was counted only a few times. The chain carries TRBV20-1 and TRBJ1-2; TRBD1 might be the D (6 bases). V lost 3 bases and J 4 bases, leaving 15 bases between the germline ends. This CDR3 contains 14 residues. The V gene's germline CDR1 is DFQATT and CDR2 SNEGSKA (reference sequence). CDR3 sequence (DNA): TGCAGTGCTAGGTGGGACATCAGGGGCTATGGCTACACCTTC. Translating it yields CSARWDIRGYGYTF.

The chain recombines TRBV7-2 with TRBJ2-4, with 10 bases aligning to TRBD2. J gave up 1 base and V 1 base, and 13 bases lay outside the gene matches. Germline loops: CDR1 SGHTA, CDR2 FQGNSA. This CDR3 spans 20 amino acids. Here the CDR3 DNA reads TGTGCCAGCAGCTTAGTGGGGGCCCTAGGGACTAGCGAGGCCAAAAACATTCAGTACTTC. It translates to CASSLVGALGTSEAKNIQYF.

This clonotype has a single count. The chain links TRBV15 to TRBJ1-5, with D unclear. The CDR3 runs to 13 residues. The V gene's germline CDR1 is LNHNV and CDR2 YYDKDF (reference sequence). V was shortened by 5 bases and J by 3 bases, with 8 bases between the two germline ends. CDR3 protein: CATSGSNNQPQHF. CDR3 sequence (DNA): TGTGCCACCAGCGGTTCAAACAATCAGCCCCAGCATTTT.

J is TRBJ1-4 and V is TRBV4-2; D is undetermined. The CDR3 loop spans 14 amino acids. The V and J ends lost 6 bases and 0 bases respectively, with 8 bases between them. Looked up from germline, CDR1 is LGHNA and CDR2 is YNFKEQ. CDR3 sequence (DNA): TGTGCCAGCAGTTTACACACAACTAATGAAAAACTGTTTTTT. This translates into CASSLHTTNEKLFF.

The rearrangement links TRBV20-1 to TRBJ2-3; possible D gene TRBD2, 5 bases. CDR3 size: 12 residues. V gave up 1 base and J gave up 9 bases, with 11 bases separating them. In germline, CDR1 is DFQATT, CDR2 SNEGSKA (reference sequence). CDR3 in DNA: TGCAGTGCTAGAGGTTTCGGGGAGACGCAGTATTTT. As protein: CSARGFGETQYF.

This clonotype was observed a handful of times. The chain links TRBV5-1 to TRBJ2-4; no firm D call. Germline V gives CDR1 SGHRS, CDR2 YFSETQ. V was pared by 7 bases and J by 0 bases, with 23 bases between. CDR3 length equals 18 residues. DNA for the CDR3: TGCGCCAGCGCCATTCTCCCACTTGGGCCTCTAGCCAAAAACATTCAGTACTTC. This codes for CASAILPLGPLAKNIQYF.

This clonotype came up a few times. Sequence at one end of the junction differs from germline and may be a read error. The V gene is TRBV4-2, the J gene TRBJ2-1, with 8 positions matching TRBD1. Germline-derived CDR1 and CDR2 are LGHNA and YNFKEQ. This CDR3 contains 13 residues. The DNA for the CDR3 is TGTGCCGGCAGCCCAGGGGGCAACAATGAGCAGTTCTTC. It specifies CAGSPGGNNEQFF.

About this clonotype itself: Germline is not matched at one junction end, which may reflect a read error. The genes are TRBV7-2 and TRBJ2-3; D gene ambiguous. Germline V gene data show CDR1 as SGHTA and CDR2 as FQGNSA. The CDR3 has 15 residues. The CDR3 nucleotides are TGTGCCAGCGGCTTATCCTACCACGACACAGATACGCAGTATTTT. Encoded protein: CASGLSYHDTDTQYF. Complete variable domain (other parts from reference TRBV7-2 and TRBJ2-3): GAGVSQSPSNKVTEKGKDVELRCDPISGHTALYWYRQSLGQGLEFLIYFQGNSAPDKSGLPSDRFSAERTGGSVSTLTIQRTQQEDSAVYLCASGLSYHDTDTQYFGPGTRLTVL.

This chain links TRBV20-1 with TRBJ2-7; tentative D call: TRBD1 (6 bases). The germline gives CDR1 DFQATT, CDR2 SNEGSKA (reference sequence). The CDR3 covers 13 residues. Trimming stripped 4 bases from V and 5 bases from J, with 15 bases between. The CDR3 DNA reads TGCAGTGCTACCCTAACAGGGCTCCACGAGCAGTACTTC. Encoded protein: CSATLTGLHEQYF.

The chain joins TRBV12-3 or TRBV12-4 to TRBJ2-3; no definite D call. V was shortened by 7 bases and J by 2 bases, with 10 bases between the two germline ends. The CDR3 length is 13 residues. CDR3 nucleotide sequence: TGTGCCAGCACCGTCCCACCCACAGATACGCAGTATTTT. Amino acid sequence: CASTVPPTDTQYF.

This clonotype was seen a handful of times. The chain couples TRBV2 to TRBJ2-1, with D perhaps matching TRBD1 or TRBD2 (5 bases each). Looked up from germline, CDR1 is SNHLY and CDR2 is FYNNEI. The germline V and J ends were trimmed by 7 bases and 8 bases, with 15 bases remaining between them. CDR3 length: 13 amino acids. CDR3: CASTWDLGDEQFF. The CDR3 DNA reads TGTGCCAGCACTTGGGACCTCGGTGATGAGCAGTTCTTC.